Listed below are T cell receptor beta chains from one sample, sequenced in a study of T cell repertoires in cytomegalovirus infection. TCRdb reprocessed the reads via MiXCR and lists one record per CDR3 protein. The sample shows roughly 250,000 distinct CDR3 sequences, around an eighth of them seen only once. Sequences were obtained from PBMCs. The receptors were gathered from a human donor in good health (CMV status not recorded). Some clones in this sample may be carry-over from other donors' samples. CDR3s include the opening cysteine and the closing phenylalanine or tryptophan. Each record gives: CDR3 protein, CDR3 DNA, D gene, J gene, V gene, clone size. A D gene is named only where the DNA matches it firmly. The listing skips clone size in some rows; elsewhere it reads once, few, many or a size class.

CDR3: CAPTDGTDTQYF; DNA: TGTGCCCCGACGGATGGCACAGATACGCAGTATTTT; D: .; J: TRBJ2-3; V: TRBV14; size: few
CDR3: CSASYSGGAYNEQFF; DNA: TGCAGTGCTAGTTATAGCGGGGGGGCTTACAATGAGCAGTTCTTC; D: TRBD2; J: TRBJ2-1; V: TRBV20-1; size: .
CDR3: CASSSSGLAGGSSYNEQFF; DNA: TGTGCCAGCAGTTCCTCGGGACTAGCGGGAGGCTCATCCTACAATGAGCAGTTCTTC; D: TRBD2; J: TRBJ2-1; V: TRBV6-5; size: many
CDR3: CASSLDTSPDGKLFF; DNA: TGTGCCAGCAGCTTGGATACCAGCCCGGACGGGAAACTGTTTTTT; D: .; J: TRBJ1-4; V: TRBV5-6; size: many
CDR3: CASSFRAARLNTEAFF; DNA: TGTGCCAGCAGTTTTCGGGCCGCACGGTTGAACACTGAAGCTTTCTTT; D: .; J: TRBJ1-1; V: TRBV28; size: few
CDR3: CASSLTPGPDTQYF; DNA: TGTGCCAGCAGCTTAACCCCTGGTCCAGATACGCAGTATTTT; D: .; J: TRBJ2-3; V: TRBV7-3; size: many
CDR3: CSARKHSGTPAGNTIYF; DNA: TGCAGTGCTAGAAAACATTCCGGGACACCCGCTGGAAACACCATATATTTT; D: .; J: TRBJ1-3; V: TRBV20-1; size: .
CDR3: CASSLQGGRNQPQHF; DNA: TGTGCCAGCAGTTTACAGGGGGGGCGTAATCAGCCCCAGCATTTT; D: TRBD1; J: TRBJ1-5; V: TRBV27; size: many
CDR3: CSVDSGEDGYTF; DNA: TGCAGCGTTGACTCGGGGGAGGATGGCTACACCTTC; D: .; J: TRBJ1-2; V: TRBV29-1; size: .
CDR3: CASSFQDGEQYF; DNA: TGTGCCAGCAGCTTTCAAGACGGCGAGCAGTACTTC; D: .; J: TRBJ2-7; V: TRBV7-9; size: many
CDR3: CSAKRETDTQYF; DNA: TGCAGTGCTAAACGGGAGACAGATACGCAGTATTTT; D: .; J: TRBJ2-3; V: TRBV20-1; size: many
CDR3: CASSIGTDDQPQHF; DNA: TGTGCCAGCAGCATAGGGACGGACGATCAGCCCCAGCATTTT; D: .; J: TRBJ1-5; V: TRBV7-8; size: many